The rows below give T cell receptor beta chains drawn from one sample of a study of early stage breast cancer tumors. Assay used: immunoSEQ multiplex PCR; TCRdb lists only in-frame clones, some missing. The table includes tens of thousands of clones, around 70% detected once. Sample: blood. The receptors come from a person between 55 and 69 years old with breast cancer. Each CDR3 is given with its conserved first and last residue. The D gene is left open where the match is weak. Rows give clone size only sometimes, using once, few, many, or a class for an expanded clone.

V: TRBV7-6; size: few; J: TRBJ2-5; D: -; DNA: TGTGCCAGCAGCCCAGACAGATACCAAGAGACCCAGTACTTC; CDR3: CASSPDRYQETQYF
V: TRBV19; size: -; J: TRBJ2-1; D: -; DNA: TGTGCCAGTAGTACTTACAATGAGCAGTTCTTC; CDR3: CASSTYNEQFF
V: TRBV25-1; size: -; J: TRBJ1-1; D: -; DNA: TGTGCCAGCACCCTAACGGGAGGGCCCACTGAAGCTTTCTTT; CDR3: CASTLTGGPTEAFF
V: TRBV7-8; size: -; J: TRBJ1-1; D: -; DNA: TGTGCCAGCAGCTTAGTTCGGCAACGGAACACTGAAGCTTTCTTT; CDR3: CASSLVRQRNTEAFF
V: TRBV5-1; size: -; J: TRBJ1-3; D: -; DNA: TGCGCCAGCAGCTTGGGGGGGTACCCTGGAAACACCATATATTTT; CDR3: CASSLGGYPGNTIYF
V: TRBV7-8; size: -; J: TRBJ2-5; D: -; DNA: TGTGCCAGCAGCTTAGATGTCGGCGAAGAGACCCAGTACTTC; CDR3: CASSLDVGEETQYF
V: TRBV9; size: -; J: TRBJ2-1; D: -; DNA: TGTGCCAGCAGCCACGATTGGGGACTGGTCTACAATGAGCAGTTCTTC; CDR3: CASSHDWGLVYNEQFF
V: TRBV2; size: -; J: TRBJ2-7; D: -; DNA: TGTGCCAGCAGTCCAGGGACTCTCCTATACGAGCAGTACTTC; CDR3: CASSPGTLLYEQYF
V: TRBV7-9; size: once; J: TRBJ2-1; D: TRBD2; DNA: TGTGCCAGCAGAGAACTAGCGGTCACCAATGAGCAGTTCTTC; CDR3: CASRELAVTNEQFF
V: TRBV27; size: once; J: TRBJ1-2; D: -; DNA: TGTGCCAGCAGTTTAAATGGAGGGGCGGGAGGCTACACCTTC; CDR3: CASSLNGGAGGYTF
V: TRBV30; size: few; J: TRBJ1-6; D: -; DNA: TGTGCCTGGAAATACTCAAGCTCCTATAATTCACCCCTCCACTTT; CDR3: CAWKYSSSYNSPLHF
V: TRBV7-6; size: -; J: TRBJ2-1; D: -; DNA: TGTGCCAGCAGCTCCTCCCAGCTCAATGAGCAGTTCTTC; CDR3: CASSSSQLNEQFF
V: TRBV6-4; size: once; J: TRBJ2-1; D: -; DNA: TGTGCCAGCAGTGACGGTGGGGGCGGCGGTGAGCAGTTCTTC; CDR3: CASSDGGGGGEQFF
V: TRBV5-8; size: -; J: TRBJ1-1; D: TRBD1; DNA: TGTGCCAGCAGCCATCGCACAGGGGGGAACACTGAAGCTTTCTTT; CDR3: CASSHRTGGNTEAFF
V: TRBV30; size: -; J: TRBJ1-6; D: -; DNA: TGTGCCTGGAGGGCAGACGAGCCAAGTTCACCCCTCCACTTT; CDR3: CAWRADEPSSPLHF
V: TRBV7-9; size: few; J: TRBJ2-3; D: TRBD2; DNA: TGTGCCAGCAGCTTAGTAGCGGGAGGCACAGATACGCAGTATTTT; CDR3: CASSLVAGGTDTQYF
V: TRBV5-1; size: few; J: TRBJ2-7; D: TRBD2; DNA: TGCGCCAGCAGCTTGACTAGCGGGATCTCTTACGAGCAGTACTTC; CDR3: CASSLTSGISYEQYF
V: TRBV18; size: -; J: TRBJ1-5; D: -; DNA: TGTGCCAGCTCACCACTGTCAGGGCAAGTCAATCAGCCCCAGCATTTT; CDR3: CASSPLSGQVNQPQHF
V: TRBV7-2; size: -; J: TRBJ1-4; D: -; DNA: TGTGCCAGCAGCCTTCTTACAGGTTCACTGTTTTTT; CDR3: CASSLLTGSLFF
V: TRBV7-2; size: -; J: TRBJ1-1; D: -; DNA: TGTGCCAGCAGCTTTAACAGGGACCGGAACACTGAAGCTTTCTTT; CDR3: CASSFNRDRNTEAFF
V: TRBV7-8; size: -; J: TRBJ1-2; D: TRBD1; DNA: TGTGCCAGCAGCCCAGACGGCTGGACAGGGGGCGGCTACACCTTC; CDR3: CASSPDGWTGGGYTF
V: TRBV28; size: -; J: TRBJ1-2; D: TRBD1; DNA: TGTGCCAGCAGTTTGACAGGGGCCTATGGCTACACCTTC; CDR3: CASSLTGAYGYTF
V: TRBV5-6; size: -; J: TRBJ1-2; D: TRBD1; DNA: TGTGCCAGCAGCTTGGGGACAGGGGGTTCCTATGGCTACACCTTC; CDR3: CASSLGTGGSYGYTF
V: TRBV7-7; size: -; J: TRBJ1-1; D: -; DNA: TGTGCTAGCAGCTTAGGGCCCTTTGGGTCTCCGGAAGCTTTCTTT; CDR3: CASSLGPFGSPEAFF
V: TRBV28; size: -; J: TRBJ1-2; D: -; DNA: TGTGCCAGCAGTTTATCTGTGGGCAGATTCTATGGCTACACCTTC; CDR3: CASSLSVGRFYGYTF
V: TRBV30; size: -; J: TRBJ2-7; D: -; DNA: TGTGCCTGGAAATCGACTGGCGAGCAGTACTTC; CDR3: CAWKSTGEQYF
V: TRBV5-1; size: few; J: TRBJ2-7; D: TRBD2; DNA: TGCGCCAGCAGCAGATTGATCGGGGGGACCTCCTACGAGCAGTACTTC; CDR3: CASSRLIGGTSYEQYF
V: TRBV6-1; size: -; J: TRBJ2-3; D: TRBD1; DNA: TGTGCCAGCAGGGGGACAGGGGTCGCAGATACGCAGTATTTT; CDR3: CASRGTGVADTQYF
V: TRBV5-1; size: -; J: TRBJ1-2; D: -; DNA: TGCGCCAGCAGACCCACGGCAGGGGTCTATGGCTACACCTTC; CDR3: CASRPTAGVYGYTF
V: TRBV6-5; size: -; J: TRBJ1-1; D: TRBD1; DNA: TGTGCCAGCAGTTTAGGAACAGGGGGGACTGAAGCTTTCTTT; CDR3: CASSLGTGGTEAFF
V: TRBV6-6; size: -; J: TRBJ1-2; D: -; DNA: TGTGCCAGCATGCAGAATAACTATGGCTACACCTTC; CDR3: CASMQNNYGYTF
V: TRBV6-5; size: -; J: TRBJ1-5; D: -; DNA: TGTGCCAGCAGTTACTCGCCAGACCAGCCCCAGCATTTT; CDR3: CASSYSPDQPQHF
V: TRBV11-2; size: -; J: TRBJ2-5; D: -; DNA: TGTGCCAGCAGATTCGAGGGACCGAGCGGAGAGACCCAGTACTTC; CDR3: CASRFEGPSGETQYF
V: TRBV28; size: few; J: TRBJ2-4; D: -; DNA: TGTGCCAGCAGTCCATCGGGCAGGGTAGCGAACATTCAGTACTTC; CDR3: CASSPSGRVANIQYF
V: TRBV10-3; size: once; J: TRBJ2-3; D: TRBD1; DNA: TGTGCCATCAGCGGACCGGGACAGGGAACAGATACGCAGTATTTT; CDR3: CAISGPGQGTDTQYF
V: TRBV6-6; size: -; J: TRBJ1-6; D: -; DNA: TGTGCCAGCAGAGATAGTTTGCCCAATTCACCCCTCCACTTT; CDR3: CASRDSLPNSPLHF
V: TRBV19; size: -; J: TRBJ1-3; D: -; DNA: TGTGCCAGTAGCCCCGGGGCGGCGAACACCATATATTTT; CDR3: CASSPGAANTIYF
V: TRBV7-9; size: -; J: TRBJ2-3; D: -; DNA: TGTGCCAGCAGCTTAGATAGCACAGATACGCAGTATTTT; CDR3: CASSLDSTDTQYF
V: TRBV5-1; size: -; J: TRBJ1-5; D: -; DNA: TGCGCCAGCAGCCCGGGGGACATCTATCAGCCCCAGCATTTT; CDR3: CASSPGDIYQPQHF
V: TRBV15; size: -; J: TRBJ2-7; D: -; DNA: TGTGCCACCAGCAGTCGTGACACCTTCGAGGGGCTGTACTTC; CDR3: CATSSRDTFEGLYF
V: TRBV5-1; size: -; J: TRBJ2-7; D: TRBD1; DNA: TGCGCCAGCAGCTTGGAGGGACAGGGGGCGGCCGAGCAGTACTTC; CDR3: CASSLEGQGAAEQYF
V: TRBV7-2; size: -; J: TRBJ2-5; D: -; DNA: TGTGCCAGCAGCTTAGGAACTATTACGGAGACCCAGTACTTC; CDR3: CASSLGTITETQYF
V: TRBV5-4; size: once; J: TRBJ2-7; D: -; DNA: TGTGCCAGCAACCCCGGGGGCCAGAGGGAGCAGTACTTC; CDR3: CASNPGGQREQYF
V: TRBV7-2; size: few; J: TRBJ2-7; D: TRBD2; DNA: TGTGCCAGCAGCCCAGGTCAGCGGGAGGGGGGAGAGCAGTACTTC; CDR3: CASSPGQREGGEQYF
V: TRBV2; size: -; J: TRBJ2-7; D: -; DNA: TGTGCCAGCATAAGAAGGCCGGACGGTTATACTTACGAGCAGTACTTC; CDR3: CASIRRPDGYTYEQYF
V: TRBV7-8; size: -; J: TRBJ2-4; D: TRBD2; DNA: TGTGCCAGCAGCTTAGGGTCGTCCGGCGCGGGAGGTTACAAAAACATTCAGTACTTC; CDR3: CASSLGSSGAGGYKNIQYF
V: TRBV28; size: -; J: TRBJ2-7; D: -; DNA: TGTGCCAGCAGTTTCCCCACTGGGGAGGGGGAAGTTGTGGACGAGCAGTACTTC; CDR3: CASSFPTGEGEVVDEQYF
V: TRBV6-1; size: -; J: TRBJ2-4; D: -; DNA: TGTGCCAGCAGTGGTTCACAAAGAGGGAACATTCAGTACTTC; CDR3: CASSGSQRGNIQYF
V: TRBV9; size: -; J: TRBJ1-1; D: TRBD1; DNA: TGTGCCAGCAGCCTAGGACAGGGGGCGAGGTTTACTGAAGCTTTCTTT; CDR3: CASSLGQGARFTEAFF
V: TRBV6-1; size: -; J: TRBJ2-1; D: -; DNA: TGTGCCAGCAGTGAGGGCGAAGGGGGCAATGAGCAGTTCTTC; CDR3: CASSEGEGGNEQFF
V: TRBV5-1; size: -; J: TRBJ2-1; D: -; DNA: TGCGCCAGCAGCAGGGACGGTAGCTCCTACAATGAGCAGTTCTTC; CDR3: CASSRDGSSYNEQFF
V: TRBV30; size: once; J: TRBJ2-5; D: -; DNA: TGTGCCTGGAGACCGACGGACCGTTACGGAGAGACCCAGTACTTC; CDR3: CAWRPTDRYGETQYF
V: TRBV5-8; size: once; J: TRBJ1-2; D: -; DNA: TGTGCCAGCACCGTCGGGGGTTTCAACTATGGCTACACCTTC; CDR3: CASTVGGFNYGYTF
V: TRBV2; size: -; J: TRBJ2-3; D: -; DNA: TGTGCCAGCAGTCCTACCACAGATACGCAGTATTTT; CDR3: CASSPTTDTQYF
V: TRBV4-1; size: -; J: TRBJ1-2; D: TRBD1; DNA: TGCGCCAGCAGCCAAGGATGGGCCAGGGGGCCTCTGGGCTACACCTTC; CDR3: CASSQGWARGPLGYTF
V: TRBV27; size: -; J: TRBJ1-1; D: -; DNA: TGTGCCAGCAGTCTGACAGTATCGAACACTGAAGCTTTCTTT; CDR3: CASSLTVSNTEAFF
V: TRBV7-9; size: few; J: TRBJ1-4; D: TRBD1; DNA: TGTGCCAGCACCCCCCGCGGGACAGGGTTTGAAAAACTGTTTTTT; CDR3: CASTPRGTGFEKLFF
V: TRBV7-9; size: -; J: TRBJ1-2; D: -; DNA: TGTGCCAGCAGCCCTCTAGACGGTTTAGCTAACTATGGCTACACCTTC; CDR3: CASSPLDGLANYGYTF
V: TRBV7-3; size: once; J: TRBJ2-1; D: -; DNA: TGTGCCAGCAGCTTAAACGGCGGGGACACATACAATGAGCAGTTCTTC; CDR3: CASSLNGGDTYNEQFF
V: TRBV10-1; size: -; J: TRBJ2-7; D: TRBD1; DNA: TGCGCCTGCTGTAACAGGGGGTTTTTGAGCTCCTACGAGCAGTACTTC; CDR3: CACCNRGFLSSYEQYF